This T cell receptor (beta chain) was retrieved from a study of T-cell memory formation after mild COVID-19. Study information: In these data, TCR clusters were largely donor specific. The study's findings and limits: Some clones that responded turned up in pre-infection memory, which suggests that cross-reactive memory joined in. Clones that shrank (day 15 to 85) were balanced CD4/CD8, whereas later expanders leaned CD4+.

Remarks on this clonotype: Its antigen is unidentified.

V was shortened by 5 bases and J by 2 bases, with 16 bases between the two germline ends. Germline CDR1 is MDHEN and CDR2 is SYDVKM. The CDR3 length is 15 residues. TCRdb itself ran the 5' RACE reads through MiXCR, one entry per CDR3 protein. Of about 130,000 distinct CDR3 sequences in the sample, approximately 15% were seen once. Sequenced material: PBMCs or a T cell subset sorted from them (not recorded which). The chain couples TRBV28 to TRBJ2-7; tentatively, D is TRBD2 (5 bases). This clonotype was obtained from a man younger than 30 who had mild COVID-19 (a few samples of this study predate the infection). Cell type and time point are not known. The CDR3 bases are TGTGCCAGCAGTCCCCGTGGGAGAGGGACCTACGAGCAGTACGTC. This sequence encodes CASSPRGRGTYEQYV.